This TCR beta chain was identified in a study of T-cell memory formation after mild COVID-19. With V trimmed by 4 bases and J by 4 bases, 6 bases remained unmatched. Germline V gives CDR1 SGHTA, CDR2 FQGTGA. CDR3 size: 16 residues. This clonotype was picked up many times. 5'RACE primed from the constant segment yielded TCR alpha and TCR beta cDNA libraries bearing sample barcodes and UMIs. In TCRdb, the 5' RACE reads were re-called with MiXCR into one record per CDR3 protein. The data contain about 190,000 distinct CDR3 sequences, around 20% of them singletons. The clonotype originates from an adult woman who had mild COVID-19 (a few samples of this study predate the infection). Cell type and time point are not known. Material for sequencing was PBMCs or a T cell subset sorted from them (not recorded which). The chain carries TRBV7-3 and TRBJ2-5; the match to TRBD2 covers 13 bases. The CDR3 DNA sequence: TGTGCCAGCAGCTCTCGGACTAGCGGGGGAGGAGAGACCCAGTACTTC. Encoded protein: CASSSRTSGGGETQYF.